This T cell receptor (beta chain) was identified in a study of shared clonotypes between healthy human individuals. Broader study findings: Clonotypes which were not shared had lower generation probabilities than clonotypes that all four donors shared. What naive subsets generally showed was a larger estimated richness than memory subsets showed.

Replicate sorted-subset PCRs were loaded with around 200 ng DNA, 31,000 or so T cell genomes. Assay: immunoSEQ multiplex PCR; the TCRdb copy retains only in-frame clones and omits some. Of fewer than 1.6 million clones listed, approximately 98.5% are singletons. On this clone itself: Its antigen remains unknown.

Sequencing was performed on naive CD4+ T cells sorted from blood. As for subset: CD45RA+ positively selected. The source is a man aged 25-45 years in good health.

The CDR3 sequence is CASSPPRTSGLHEQYF. The CDR3 nucleotides read TGTGCCAGCTCACCACCGAGGACTAGCGGGCTCCACGAGCAGTACTTC. The rearrangement links TRBV18 to TRBJ2-7; TRBD2 aligns across 11 bases. J lost 5 bases, V lost 0 bases, and 6 bases had no gene match. The CDR3 runs 16 residues. Germline loops: CDR1 KGHSH, CDR2 LQKENI.